A single T cell receptor beta chain is shown here with its context. Its specificity is not known. These data originate in a study of T cell repertoires in cytomegalovirus infection. CDR3 size: 15 residues. The ends were cut back, 1 base at V and 1 base at J, with 10 bases in the middle. Germline CDR1 is MGHRA and CDR2 is YSYEKL. From the reads, TCRdb called clonotypes with MiXCR, one entry per CDR3 protein. Among under 120,000 distinct CDR3 sequences listed, less than 55% were seen once. The chain employs TRBV4-1 and TRBJ1-1, with D maybe TRBD1 (5 bases). Sequencing was performed on CD8+ T cells from cultured PBMCs, taken from culture after CMV antigen stimulation. This receptor was identified in a human donor in good health (CMV status not recorded). Some clones in this sample may be carry-over from other donors' samples. The CDR3 region has the DNA TGCGCCAGCAGCCAAGCGGGGGGTGAGAACACTGAAGCTTTCTTT. Translated: CASSQAGGENTEAFF.